Following are 31 T cell receptor beta chains from one sample sequenced in a study of T cell clones after liver transplantation. Measured with immunoSEQ multiplex PCR; TCRdb has only the in-frame clones, and not every one. Counted here are approximately 6,300 clones, around 80% occurring once; the ten biggest clones make up roughly a third. Sample: CD8+ T cells from blood, taken 24 months after liver transplant. Source of these receptors: a human patient who received a liver transplant. Some T cells could come from the graft donor.

The J gene is TRBJ1-1, the V gene TRBV19; TRBD1 is a possible D gene (5 bases). Trimming stripped 8 bases from V and 5 bases from J, with 12 bases between. This CDR3 is built from 12 residues. Germline V CDR1 and CDR2: LNHDA, SQIVND (reference sequence). CDR3 residues: CASAGSGTEAFF. CDR3 DNA: TGTGCCAGTGCAGGGTCTGGAACTGAAGCTTTCTTT. The whole variable domain, remainder taken from reference TRBV19 and TRBJ1-1, is DGGITQSPKYLFRKEGQNVTLSCEQNLNHDAMYWYRQDPGQGLRLIYYSQIVNDFQKGDIAEGYSVSREKKESFPLTVTSAQKNPTAFYLCASAGSGTEAFFGQGTRLTVV.

A single count supports this clone. This chain links TRBV6-4 with TRBJ1-1; TRBD1 is a possible D gene (5 bases). This CDR3 is built from 13 residues. The V end lost 0 bases, the J end lost 6 bases, and 8 bases lay between the germline ends. Per germline, CDR1 MRHNA and CDR2 SNTAGT. CDR3 nucleotide sequence: TGTGCCAGCAGTGACTCTGGGACGTCTGAAGCTTTCTTT. This sequence encodes CASSDSGTSEAFF.

V gene TRBV5-5 combines with J gene TRBJ1-1; D is unclear. Trimming pared 0 bases from V and 0 bases from J, leaving 3 bases between. CDR3 length: 13 residues. The germline gives CDR1 SGHKS, CDR2 YYEKEE (reference sequence). In DNA form, the CDR3 reads TGTGCCAGCAGCTTGGGGGTGAACACTGAAGCTTTCTTT. Translating gives CASSLGVNTEAFF.

The CDR3 here is CASSFPNSPLHF. CDR3 nucleotide sequence: TGTGCCAGCAGTTTTCCAAATTCACCCCTCCACTTT. The V and J genes are TRBV28 and TRBJ1-6; D not resolved. The CDR3 extends over 12 amino acids. Deletions cut 3 bases from V and 7 bases from J, with 4 bases between. The germline gives CDR1 MDHEN, CDR2 SYDVKM.

The chain joins TRBV6-5 to TRBJ2-3, with TRBD2 matching over 9 bases. Germline lookup yields CDR1 MNHEY and CDR2 SVGAGI. The V and J ends lost 7 bases and 5 bases, in that order; junction bases with no gene match: 7. The CDR3 totals 14 residues. The CDR3 is CASKWRGGQDTQYF. CDR3 bases: TGTGCCAGCAAATGGCGGGGGGGCCAAGATACGCAGTATTTT.

The V and J genes are TRBV29-1 and TRBJ2-5; D might be TRBD1 (5 bases). The V end lost 0 bases, the J end lost 2 bases, and 10 bases lay between the germline ends. CDR1 SQVTM and CDR2 ANQGSEA come from the germline V gene. CDR3 length equals 14 residues. CDR3 DNA sequence: TGCAGCGTTGAAGATCTCACAGGACAAGAGACCCAGTACTTC. This codes for CSVEDLTGQETQYF.

The chain couples TRBV23-1 to TRBJ1-5; the match to TRBD1 covers 9 bases. TRBV23-1 is known as an ORF, though its function is uncertain. V lost 4 bases, J lost 5 bases, and 9 bases stayed unmatched. This CDR3 is built from 16 residues. The CDR3 nucleotides are TGCGCCAGCAGTCGTGCCGGACAGGGGTATGATCAGCCCCAGCATTTT. Residues: CASSRAGQGYDQPQHF.

This CDR3 is CASSLVFTTNEKLFF. In DNA form, the CDR3 reads TGTGCCAGCAGTTTGGTATTCACAACTAATGAAAAACTGTTTTTT. The chain links TRBV28 to TRBJ1-4, with no clear D. In germline, CDR1 is MDHEN, CDR2 SYDVKM. The CDR3 is 15 amino acids. V lost 3 bases, J lost 0 bases, and 8 bases lay in between.

The rearrangement uses TRBV5-3 and TRBJ1-1; D unresolved. TRBV5-3 is sorted into the ORF group, with uncertain function. The CDR3 extends over 14 amino acids. V was shortened by 8 bases and J by 1 base, with 15 bases between the two germline ends. The CDR3 nucleotides read TGTGCCAGCAGCCAAGAACTGCCGAACACTGAAGCTTTCTTT. Protein product: CASSQELPNTEAFF.

V and J are TRBV25-1 and TRBJ2-3; TRBD2 aligns across 8 bases. The V gene end was trimmed by 6 bases and the J gene end by 0 bases; junction bases not matched to a gene: 5. Germline assignment: CDR1 MGHDK and CDR2 SYGVNS. The CDR3 length is 15 residues. The DNA of the CDR3 is TGTGCCAGCAGCCCGGGAGGGCCGAGCACAGATACGCAGTATTTT. Amino acids: CASSPGGPSTDTQYF.

A word on this clone: A much larger clone lies a single base off, so this may be a read error. In the same sample, other DNA sequences code for this CDR3. V usage is TRBV28 and J usage is TRBJ1-2; D ambiguous. Germline V gene data show CDR1 as MDHEN and CDR2 as SYDVKM. The CDR3 has 13 residues. The CDR3 region has the DNA TGTGCCAGCAGCCCGGCTACGAACTATGGCTATACCTTC. Translated: CASSPATNYGYTF.

The chain is built from TRBV2 and TRBJ1-3, with TRBD1 identical over 10 bases. The germline gives CDR1 SNHLY, CDR2 FYNNEI. The CDR3 has 18 amino acids. The ends lost 6 bases at V and 0 bases at J; junction bases unmatched: 11. Here the CDR3 DNA reads TGTGCCAGCAGCGAGACAGGGGGCGTATTTCCCTCTGGAAACACCATATATTTT. Translation: CASSETGGVFPSGNTIYF.

The genes are TRBV28 and TRBJ2-7; D gene unclear. The CDR3 totals 15 residues. V lost 6 bases and J lost 1, with 16 bases in between. Germline CDR1 MDHEN, CDR2 SYDVKM. CDR3 in DNA: TGTGCCAGCAGCCCCATAGGTAGTGGTTCCTACGAGCAGTACTTC. Residues: CASSPIGSGSYEQYF.

CDR3 region: CASRAQHDFNSPLHF. The CDR3 DNA reads TGTGCCAGCAGGGCCCAACACGACTTTAATTCACCCCTCCACTTT. The chain uses TRBV2 and TRBJ1-6; no firm D call. The CDR3 consists of 15 residues. Trimming cost V 6 bases and J 6 bases, with 15 bases left between them. Per germline, CDR1 SNHLY and CDR2 FYNNEI.

Here the CDR3 DNA reads TGTGCCAGCAGTGAGGTCCAGGGACTAGCCCTTGAGCAGTTCTTC. Residues: CASSEVQGLALEQFF. This chain links TRBV2 with TRBJ2-1; 9 bases agree with TRBD2. This CDR3 is 15 amino acids long. CDR1 is SNHLY and CDR2 is FYNNEI in the germline V gene. Losses at the gene ends were 3 bases for V and 9 bases for J; bases not matched to a gene: 9.

This clone appeared a few times. The V and J genes are TRBV27 and TRBJ2-2; 11 bases are shared with TRBD2. From germline, CDR1 is MNHEY and CDR2 SMNVEV (reference sequence). The CDR3 extends over 15 amino acids. After removal of 3 bases from V and 5 bases from J, the junction contained 2 bases not matched to a gene. The CDR3 sequence is CASSFSSGRTGELFF. The CDR3 bases are TGTGCCAGCAGTTTTTCTAGCGGGAGGACCGGGGAGCTGTTTTTT.

The chain has TRBV7-3 and TRBJ1-5; 9 nucleotides match TRBD1. CDR1 and CDR2 from the germline V gene are SGHTA and FQGTGA. Germline trimming cut 5 bases from V and 6 bases from J; bases unmatched to any gene: 2. This CDR3 region has 13 residues. The CDR3 reads CASSPDRGQPQHF. In DNA form, the CDR3 reads TGTGCCAGCAGCCCGGACAGGGGTCAGCCCCAGCATTTT.

This clone was detected a few times. The gene calls are TRBV6-5 and TRBJ1-1, with D uncertain. The V end lost 2 bases, the J end lost 0 bases, and 7 bases lay between the germline ends. There are 14 residues in the CDR3. Germline CDR1 is MNHEY and CDR2 is SVGAGI. CDR3 sequence (DNA): TGTGCCAGCAGTTACACCCAGATGAACACTGAAGCTTTCTTT. The encoded protein is CASSYTQMNTEAFF.

The chain employs TRBV29-1 and TRBJ1-2; TRBD1 matches at 8 bases. CDR1 and CDR2 (germline): SQVTM, ANQGSEA. Trimming at V came to 3 bases and at J to 3 bases, leaving 0 bases not matched to a gene. The CDR3 runs 12 residues. The DNA of the CDR3 is TGCAGCGTTGAGACAGGGGACTATGGCTACACCTTC. It translates to CSVETGDYGYTF. The complete variable domain, with remaining parts taken from reference TRBV29-1 and TRBJ1-2, reads SAVISQKPSRDICQRGTSLTIQCQVDSQVTMMFWYRQQPGQSLTLIATANQGSEATYESGFVIDKFPISRPNLTFSTLTVSNMSPEDSSIYLCSVETGDYGYTFGSGTRLTVV.

This rearrangement joins TRBV9 to TRBJ1-3; 7 bases line up with TRBD1. This CDR3 has 15 amino acids. The trim removed 0 bases at V and 8 bases at J, leaving 8 bases unmatched. Germline V CDR1 and CDR2: SGDLS, YYNGEE. The CDR3 DNA is TGTGCCAGCAGCGTAGCTGGAAGGGGGCAGGACACCATATATTTT. Protein sequence: CASSVAGRGQDTIYF.

The V and J genes are TRBV15 and TRBJ2-1; D remains ambiguous. Trimming pared 5 bases from V and 0 bases from J, leaving 14 bases between. This CDR3 comprises 16 residues. The V gene's germline CDR1 is LNHNV and CDR2 YYDKDF (reference sequence). The CDR3 is CATSGWEKSSYNEQFF. CDR3 bases: TGTGCCACCAGCGGCTGGGAAAAGAGCTCCTACAATGAGCAGTTCTTC.

This clone has just one count. This chain uses TRBV13 with TRBJ2-7; TRBD1 agrees at 10 bases. Trimming at V came to 2 bases and at J to 5 bases, leaving 3 bases not matched to a gene. Germline CDR1 and CDR2: PRHDT and FYEKMQ (reference sequence). The CDR3 runs 14 residues. CDR3: CASSLRTGGHEQYF. The CDR3 bases are TGTGCCAGCAGCTTACGGACAGGGGGACACGAGCAGTACTTC.

The gene calls are TRBV5-6 and TRBJ1-5, with D uncertain. Trimming took off 0 bases at V and 3 bases at J, with 10 bases between the two ends. Germline V gene lookup returns CDR1 SGHDT and CDR2 YYEEEE. The CDR3 spans 15 residues. Written as DNA, the CDR3 is TGTGCCAGCAGCTTGGGGGGTGCTACCAATCAGCCCCAGCATTTT. It is translated as CASSLGGATNQPQHF.

This chain links TRBV14 with TRBJ2-1, with D possibly being TRBD1 or TRBD2 (6 bases each). The germline V gene has CDR1 SGHDN and CDR2 FVKESK. This CDR3 is built from 15 residues. Trimming took 8 bases from V and 3 from J, leaving 17 bases between them. CDR3 amino acids: CASRPGAGVYNEQFF. DNA of the CDR3: TGTGCCAGCCGGCCGGGGGCGGGTGTCTACAATGAGCAGTTCTTC.

J is TRBJ2-7 and V is TRBV5-1; TRBD2 might be the D (6 bases). Germline loops: CDR1 SGHRS, CDR2 YFSETQ. Deletions cut 5 bases from V and 2 bases from J, with 14 bases between. The CDR3 runs 14 residues. As DNA, the CDR3 is TGCGCCAGCAGTTTCGGTAGCGGAACCTACGAGCAGTACTTC. Translated, it gives CASSFGSGTYEQYF.

This clone was detected only once. The chain employs TRBV27 and TRBJ1-1; 10 bases fit TRBD1. From germline, CDR1 is MNHEY and CDR2 SMNVEV (reference sequence). Losses at the gene ends were 4 bases for V and 7 bases for J; bases not matched to a gene: 6. The CDR3 extends over 14 amino acids. The CDR3 DNA is TGTGCCAGCAGTTCAACGGGACAGGGGTTTGAAGCTTTCTTT. This encodes CASSSTGQGFEAFF.

V gene TRBV19 combines with J gene TRBJ2-2; no reliable D call. The V end lost 3 bases, the J end lost 1 base, and 9 bases lay between the germline ends. The CDR3 spans 15 residues. Per the germline V gene, CDR1 is LNHDA and CDR2 is SQIVND (reference sequence). DNA for the CDR3: TGTGCCAGTAGTATCTGGGCAGGGAACACCGGGGAGCTGTTTTTT. It codes for CASSIWAGNTGELFF.

The chain has TRBV6-6 and TRBJ2-4; TRBD1 is a possible D gene (6 bases). The ends were cut back, 4 bases at V and 7 bases at J, with 11 bases in the middle. The CDR3 spans 13 residues. The germline V gene has CDR1 MNHNY and CDR2 SVGAGI (reference sequence). DNA of the CDR3: TGTGCCAGCAGTTCGGCTCAGGGGAACATTCAGTACTTC. Translation: CASSSAQGNIQYF.

The chain couples TRBV27 to TRBJ1-1, with a tentative D call TRBD1 (6 bases). The CDR3 spans 13 residues. The germline gives CDR1 MNHEY, CDR2 SMNVEV (reference sequence). The germline V and J ends were trimmed by 1 base and 10 bases, with 13 bases remaining between them. The CDR3 DNA is TGTGCCAGCAGTTTATGGGGGGCCCCGGTAGCTTTCTTT. Protein: CASSLWGAPVAFF.

The J gene is TRBJ2-1, the V gene TRBV11-3; 14 positions agree with TRBD2. The V and J ends lost 8 bases and 8 bases, in that order; junction bases with no gene match: 2. The length of the CDR3 is 13 residues. The germline V gene encodes CDR1 SGHNT and CDR2 YENEEA. The CDR3 coding sequence is TGTGCCAGCGGGACTAGCGGGGGCTATGAGCAGTTCTTC. Translated, it gives CASGTSGGYEQFF.

This clone was detected only a few times. V is TRBV2 and J is TRBJ2-2; 7 positions agree with TRBD1. Germline CDR1 SNHLY, CDR2 FYNNEI. This CDR3 has 15 amino acids. Germline trimming cut 3 bases from V and 0 bases from J; bases unmatched to any gene: 1. The CDR3, as DNA: TGTGCCAGCAGTGACGGGACAGCGAACACCGGGGAGCTGTTTTTT. Protein: CASSDGTANTGELFF.